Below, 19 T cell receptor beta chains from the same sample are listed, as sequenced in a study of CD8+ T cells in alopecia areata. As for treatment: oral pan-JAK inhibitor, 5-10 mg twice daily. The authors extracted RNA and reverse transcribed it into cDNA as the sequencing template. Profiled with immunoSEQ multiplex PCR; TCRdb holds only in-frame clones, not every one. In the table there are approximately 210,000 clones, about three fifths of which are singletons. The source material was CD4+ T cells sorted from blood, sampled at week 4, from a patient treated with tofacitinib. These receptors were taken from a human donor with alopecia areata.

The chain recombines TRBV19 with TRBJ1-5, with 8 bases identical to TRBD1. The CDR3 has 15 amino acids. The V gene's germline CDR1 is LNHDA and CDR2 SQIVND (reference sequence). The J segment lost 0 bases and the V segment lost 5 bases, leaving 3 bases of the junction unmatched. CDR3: CASSVDRASNQPQHF. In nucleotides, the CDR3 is TGTGCCAGTAGTGTGGACAGGGCTAGCAATCAGCCCCAGCATTTT.

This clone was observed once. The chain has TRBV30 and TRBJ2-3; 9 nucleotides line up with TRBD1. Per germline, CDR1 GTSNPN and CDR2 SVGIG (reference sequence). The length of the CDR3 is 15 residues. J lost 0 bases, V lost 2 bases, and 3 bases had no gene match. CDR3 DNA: TGTGCCTGGAGTTTGGGACAGGGAAGCACAGATACGCAGTATTTT. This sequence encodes CAWSLGQGSTDTQYF.

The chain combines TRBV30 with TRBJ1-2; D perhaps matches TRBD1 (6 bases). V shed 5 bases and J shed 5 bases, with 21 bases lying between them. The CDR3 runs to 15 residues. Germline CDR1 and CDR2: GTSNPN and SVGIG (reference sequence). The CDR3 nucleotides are TGTGCCTGGTCCGGAACAGGGTGGTATGAGTATGGCTACACCTTC. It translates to CAWSGTGWYEYGYTF.

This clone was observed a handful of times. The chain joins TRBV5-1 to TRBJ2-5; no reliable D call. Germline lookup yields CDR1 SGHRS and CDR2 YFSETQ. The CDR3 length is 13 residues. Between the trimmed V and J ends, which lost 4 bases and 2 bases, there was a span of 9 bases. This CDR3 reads CASSDRAQETQYF. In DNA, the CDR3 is TGCGCCAGCAGCGACCGGGCACAAGAGACCCAGTACTTC.

CDR3 DNA sequence: TGCAGCGTTGATCCCCTCCCAGGGCTGGCGACCCAGTACTTC. This gives the protein CSVDPLPGLATQYF. The chain combines TRBV29-1 with TRBJ2-5; D might be TRBD1 (5 bases). CDR1 is SQVTM and CDR2 is ANQGSEA in the germline V gene. The CDR3 spans 14 residues. V gave up 3 bases and J gave up 7 bases, with 18 bases separating them.

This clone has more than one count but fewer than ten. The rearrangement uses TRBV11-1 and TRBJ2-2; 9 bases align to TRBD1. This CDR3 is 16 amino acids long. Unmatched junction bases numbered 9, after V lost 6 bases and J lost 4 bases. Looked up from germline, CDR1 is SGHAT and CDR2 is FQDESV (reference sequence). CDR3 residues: CASRITGGGVTGELFF. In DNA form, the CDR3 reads TGTGCCAGCAGGATTACAGGGGGCGGCGTCACCGGGGAGCTGTTTTTT.

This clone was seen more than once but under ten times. DNA of the CDR3: TGTGCCAGCAGCTCCGGACCCGTTCATGGGACCCAGTACTTC. Residues: CASSSGPVHGTQYF. This sequence joins TRBV11-3 and TRBJ2-5; D call uncertain. Trimming removed 4 bases at V and 7 bases at J, with 16 bases between. The CDR3 sequence is 14 residues long. Germline loops: CDR1 SGHNT, CDR2 YENEEA.

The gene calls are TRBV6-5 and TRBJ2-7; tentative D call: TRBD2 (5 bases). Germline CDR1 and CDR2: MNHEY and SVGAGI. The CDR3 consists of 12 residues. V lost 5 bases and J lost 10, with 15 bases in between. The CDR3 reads CASSATTREQYF. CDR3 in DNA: TGTGCCAGCAGTGCAACAACACGGGAACAGTACTTC.

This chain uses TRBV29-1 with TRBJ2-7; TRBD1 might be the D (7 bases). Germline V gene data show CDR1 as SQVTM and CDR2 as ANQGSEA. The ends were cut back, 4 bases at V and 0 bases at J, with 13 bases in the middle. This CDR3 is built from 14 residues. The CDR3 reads CSVGVRGVSYEQYF. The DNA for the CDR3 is TGCAGCGTTGGAGTCAGGGGGGTCTCCTACGAGCAGTACTTC.

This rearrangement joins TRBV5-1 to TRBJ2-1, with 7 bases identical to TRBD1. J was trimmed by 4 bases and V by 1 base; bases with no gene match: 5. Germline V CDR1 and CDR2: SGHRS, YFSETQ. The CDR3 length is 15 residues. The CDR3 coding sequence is TGCGCCAGCAGCTTGACAGGGGCTGCATACAATGAGCAGTTCTTC. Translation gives CASSLTGAAYNEQFF.

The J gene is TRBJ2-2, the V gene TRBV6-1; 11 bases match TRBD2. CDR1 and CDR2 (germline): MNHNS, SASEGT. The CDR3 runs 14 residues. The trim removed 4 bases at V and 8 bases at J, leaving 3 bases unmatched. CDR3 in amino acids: CASSATSGGGELFF. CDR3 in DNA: TGTGCCAGCAGTGCCACTAGCGGGGGAGGGGAGCTGTTTTTT.

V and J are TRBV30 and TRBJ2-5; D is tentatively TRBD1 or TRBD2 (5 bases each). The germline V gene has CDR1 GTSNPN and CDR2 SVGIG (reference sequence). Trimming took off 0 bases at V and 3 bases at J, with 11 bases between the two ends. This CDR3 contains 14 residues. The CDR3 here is CAWSVRGAEETQYF. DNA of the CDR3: TGTGCCTGGAGTGTACGAGGGGCGGAAGAGACCCAGTACTTC.

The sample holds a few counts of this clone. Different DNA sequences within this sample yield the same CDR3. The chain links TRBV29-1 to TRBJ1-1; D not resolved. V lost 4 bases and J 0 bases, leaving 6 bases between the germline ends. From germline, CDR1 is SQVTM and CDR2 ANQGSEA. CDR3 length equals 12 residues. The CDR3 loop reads CSVGGVNTEAFF. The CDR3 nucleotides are TGCAGCGTTGGGGGTGTGAACACTGAAGCTTTCTTT.

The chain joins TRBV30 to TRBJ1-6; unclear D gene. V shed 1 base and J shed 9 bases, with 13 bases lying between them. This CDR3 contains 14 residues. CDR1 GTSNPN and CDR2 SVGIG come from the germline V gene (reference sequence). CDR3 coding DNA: TGTGCCTGGAGTGGCCCCAGGAGTGGTTCACCCCTCCACTTT. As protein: CAWSGPRSGSPLHF.

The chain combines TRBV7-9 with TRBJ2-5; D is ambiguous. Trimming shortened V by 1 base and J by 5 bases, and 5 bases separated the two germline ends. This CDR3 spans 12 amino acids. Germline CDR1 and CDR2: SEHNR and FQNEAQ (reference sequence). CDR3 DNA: TGTGCCAGCAGCTTAGTACTGGAGACCCAGTACTTC. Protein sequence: CASSLVLETQYF.

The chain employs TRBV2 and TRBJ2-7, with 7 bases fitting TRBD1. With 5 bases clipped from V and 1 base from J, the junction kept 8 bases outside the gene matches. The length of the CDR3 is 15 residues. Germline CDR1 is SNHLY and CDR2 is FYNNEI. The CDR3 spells CASSPGQGVSYEQYF. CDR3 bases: TGTGCCAGCAGTCCGGGGCAGGGGGTTTCCTACGAGCAGTACTTC.

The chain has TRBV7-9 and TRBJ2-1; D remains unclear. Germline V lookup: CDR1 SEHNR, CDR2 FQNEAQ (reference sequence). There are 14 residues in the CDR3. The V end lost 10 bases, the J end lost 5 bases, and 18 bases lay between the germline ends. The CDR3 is CANIKAVAHNEQFF. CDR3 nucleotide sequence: TGTGCCAATATTAAGGCGGTGGCCCACAATGAGCAGTTCTTC.

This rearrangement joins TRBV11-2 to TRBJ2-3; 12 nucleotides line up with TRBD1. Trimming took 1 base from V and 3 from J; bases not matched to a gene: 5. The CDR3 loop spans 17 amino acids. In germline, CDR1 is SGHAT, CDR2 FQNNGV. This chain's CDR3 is CASSLAGQGARTDTQYF. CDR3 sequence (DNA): TGTGCCAGCAGCTTAGCGGGACAGGGGGCGCGAACAGATACGCAGTATTTT.

The CDR3 nucleotides read TGTGCCAGCAGCCAGCACGACGGCACGGATCAGCCCCAGCATTTT. This sequence encodes CASSQHDGTDQPQHF. The chain joins TRBV4-2 to TRBJ1-5; D uncertain. V lost 3 bases and J lost 5, with 14 bases in between. The CDR3 covers 15 residues. Per the germline V gene, CDR1 is LGHNA and CDR2 is YNFKEQ.